The 4 T cell receptor beta chains reported below all come from one sample, sequenced in a study of blood T cell repertoires in COVID-19. Generated by immunoSEQ multiplex PCR, the TCRdb table keeps only in-frame clones and is missing some. The sample shows approximately 250,000 clones, roughly 90% of them seen only once. Source material: peripheral blood. These receptors all come from a man younger than 45 with active or convalescent COVID-19.

This chain joins TRBV10-2 and TRBJ1-5; tentative D call: TRBD1 (6 bases). Germline CDR1 reads WSHSY; CDR2 reads SAAADI. Between the trimmed V and J ends, which lost 5 bases and 4 bases, there was a span of 12 bases. The CDR3 spans 14 residues. CDR3 DNA sequence: TGCGCCAGCAGTTCCACAGACAGGAATCAGCCCCAGCATTTT. Its protein is CASSSTDRNQPQHF.

The rearrangement links TRBV10-1 to TRBJ2-5, with a possible D match to TRBD1 (5 bases). V dropped 6 bases and J dropped 5 bases, with 10 bases sitting between them. Per the germline V gene, CDR1 is WNHNN and CDR2 is SYGVQD (reference sequence). This CDR3 region has 12 residues. The CDR3 loop reads CASSGQGETQYF. In nucleotides, the CDR3 is TGCGCCAGCAGCGGACAAGGGGAGACCCAGTACTTC.

The V call is TRBV5-4, the J call TRBJ2-3; D may be TRBD2 (5 bases). Germline loops: CDR1 SGHNT, CDR2 YYREEE (reference sequence). Trimming took off 4 bases at V and 4 bases at J, with 10 bases between the two ends. CDR3 size: 13 residues. The CDR3 coding sequence is TGTGCCAGCAGCGGCACTAGGCCAGATACGCAGTATTTT. Residues: CASSGTRPDTQYF.

The count of this clone is one. V gene TRBV6-6 combines with J gene TRBJ1-2; D ambiguous. V lost 1 base to trimming and J lost 2 bases, with 8 bases between them. The germline gives CDR1 MNHNY, CDR2 SVGAGI (reference sequence). This CDR3 region has 14 residues. The CDR3 loop reads CASSYFPGNYGYTF. CDR3 nucleotide sequence: TGTGCCAGCAGTTACTTCCCGGGGAACTATGGCTACACCTTC.